This TCR beta chain is from a study of patients and donors after allogeneic stem cell transplantation. Each CDR3 protein is one row after TCRdb ran MiXCR on the RT-PCR reads. The sample yields about 40,000 distinct CDR3 sequences, roughly 30% seen once. The CDR3 spans 12 residues. The ends were cut back, 11 bases at V and 7 bases at J, with 17 bases in the middle. Germline loops: CDR1 LGHNT, CDR2 FRNRAP. This sequence was found in a human donor who was either an allogeneic HSCT recipient or a stem cell or donor lymphocyte infusion donor (not recorded which). It is not recorded whose cells these are; they may come from a transplant donor. The chain couples TRBV12-5 to TRBJ2-5; the D call may be TRBD1 or TRBD2 (5 bases each). Specimen: blood, either unsorted or a sorted T cell fraction (not recorded which). CDR3: CAAARGLGTQYF. The CDR3 DNA reads as TGTGCTGCCGCGAGGGGTTTGGGGACCCAGTACTTC.